The sequence of this TCR beta chain was determined in a study of T cell repertoires in ileal Crohn's disease. Points from the study as a whole: Active smokers at surgery had more clonal expansions than non-smokers. All patients with clonality above 26.8% had endoscopic recurrence.

Patients were adults with ileal or ileocolonic Crohn's disease needing resection. Some clones are missing from TCRdb's copy, which holds only in-frame ones; the method was immunoSEQ multiplex PCR. The repertoire holds some 16,000 clones, with roughly 91% as singletons. The CDR3 runs to 16 residues. Trimming cost V 2 bases and J 0 bases; bases outside gene matches: 3. Looked up from germline, CDR1 is MGHRA and CDR2 is YSYEKL. In regard to this clone: What it binds is not known.

This receptor was identified in an adult with Crohn's disease. Sequences were obtained from ileal tissue. The rearrangement links TRBV4-1 to TRBJ2-5; 10 nucleotides line up with TRBD2. CDR3 protein: CASSQLAGANQETQYF. The CDR3 coding sequence is TGCGCCAGCAGCCAACTAGCGGGGGCCAACCAAGAGACCCAGTACTTC.